This T cell receptor (beta chain) was documented in a study of cytomegalovirus exposure and HLA in healthy donors. Overall study findings and caveats: In vitro confirmation showed a few CMV-associated chains to be CMV antigen specific. The study recorded 160 or so TCR beta chains that were cytomegalovirus-associated. High sensitivity and specificity were reportedly achieved when the classifier diagnosed cytomegalovirus status.

Turning to this clone: Its matching antigen is unknown.

Clones were read by immunoSEQ multiplex PCR, and TCRdb kept only the in-frame ones, dropping some. The data contain a few hundred thousand clones, about nine tenths of them singletons. The sequenced sample was PBMCs. The TCR was taken from a woman aged 30 to 39 in good health and CMV-seronegative.

DNA for the CDR3: TGTGCCAGCAGCTTGGGACTCCAGTACAATGAGCAGTTCTTC. It codes for CASSLGLQYNEQFF. V and J are TRBV5-5 and TRBJ2-1, with no clear D. The CDR3 spans 14 residues. From germline, CDR1 is SGHKS and CDR2 YYEKEE (reference sequence). V dropped 0 bases and J dropped 4 bases, with 8 bases sitting between them.